This T cell receptor (beta chain) derives from a study of cytomegalovirus exposure and HLA in healthy donors. Study summary: Among 350 to 500 genotyped donors, around 77% fell in the Caucasian-associated ancestry cluster.

The CDR3 has 12 residues. Trimming shortened V by 5 bases and J by 5 bases, and 9 bases separated the two germline ends. Germline assignment: CDR1 MNHNY and CDR2 SVGAGI (reference sequence). Notes on this clone: Antigen: not known.

The PCR had 60 Vbeta and 13 Jbeta primers. Libraries were prepared by immunoSEQ multiplex PCR; TCRdb keeps only in-frame clonotypes and omits some of them. The table includes roughly 100,000 clones, roughly 80% detected once. Study results and limitations: Among immune exposure information, only CMV serostatus was available. HLA allele associations emerged for 17,000 or so TCR beta sequences in a later analysis, at 0.05 false discovery rate. Some segments of the V type, notably TRBV6-2 and TRBV6-3, were excluded as indistinguishable.

The receptor's source is a man aged 40-55 years in good health and CMV-seropositive. This rearrangement joins TRBV6-6 to TRBJ1-1; D might be TRBD1 (6 bases). Sequences were obtained from PBMCs. CDR3 nucleotides: TGTGCCAGCAGTCCCCAGGGGACTGAAGCTTTCTTT. This codes for CASSPQGTEAFF.